Below, 9 T cell receptor beta chains from the same sample are listed, as sequenced in a study of blood T cells in healthy people across ages. It was with a sample-barcoded 5' primer and a J-beta primer mix that a second PCR of roughly 7 to 12 cycles was run. In TCRdb, the 5' RACE reads were re-called with MiXCR into one record per CDR3 protein. Of 1.5 million to 1.9 million distinct CDR3 sequences listed, about 45% are singletons. Material: blood. These receptor sequences come from a young woman in good health.

The chain employs TRBV20-1 and TRBJ1-4, with 8 nucleotides matching TRBD1. Germline lookup yields CDR1 DFQATT and CDR2 SNEGSKA (reference sequence). Trimming cost V 7 bases and J 8 bases; bases outside gene matches: 12. The CDR3 covers 14 residues. Here the CDR3 reads CSVRVTGVIEKLFF. CDR3 DNA sequence: TGCAGTGTTAGGGTGACAGGGGTTATAGAAAAACTGTTTTTT.

This clonotype was found a few times. The chain recombines TRBV29-1 with TRBJ2-1; TRBD1 or TRBD2 may be the D gene (5 bases each). The V gene lost 6 bases and the J gene lost 5 bases, with 20 bases spanning the gap. Looked up from germline, CDR1 is SQVTM and CDR2 is ANQGSEA. This CDR3 region has 15 residues. Here the CDR3 DNA reads TGCAGCGTCTTTATTTGGGGGACGAGTGACAATGAGCAGTTCTTC. This gives the protein CSVFIWGTSDNEQFF.

The chain recombines TRBV6-5 with TRBJ2-7; TRBD2 matches at 9 bases. CDR1 is MNHEY, CDR2 SVGAGI, per germline. The ends lost 2 bases at V and 2 bases at J; junction bases unmatched: 1. CDR3 size: 14 residues. The DNA for the CDR3 is TGTGCCAGCAGTTACGCTAGCGGGGCCTACGAGCAGTACTTC. This sequence encodes CASSYASGAYEQYF.

The rearrangement joins TRBV9 to TRBJ2-7; TRBD2 matches at 9 bases. Trimming at V came to 2 bases and at J to 7 bases, leaving 13 bases not matched to a gene. CDR3 length: 16 amino acids. The germline V gene has CDR1 SGDLS and CDR2 YYNGEE. The CDR3 protein is CASSVIAGVTYNEQYF. The CDR3 DNA reads as TGTGCCAGCAGCGTGATAGCGGGGGTCACCTACAATGAGCAGTACTTC.

For the CDR3, the DNA is TGCGCCAGCAGCCACATAACCGGGACCGCGTACTACGAGCAGTACTTC. Translated, it gives CASSHITGTAYYEQYF. The rearrangement links TRBV4-1 to TRBJ2-7, with D possibly called TRBD1 or TRBD2 (5 bases each). Trimming cost V 3 bases and J 3 bases, with 18 bases left between them. Germline V gives CDR1 MGHRA, CDR2 YSYEKL. The CDR3 sequence is 16 residues long.

This clonotype occurred a few times. CDR3 in amino acids: CASSMDRYYGYTF. The CDR3 DNA follows: TGTGCCAGCAGCATGGACAGGTACTATGGCTACACCTTC. V gene TRBV12-3 or TRBV12-4 combines with J gene TRBJ1-2; TRBD1 matches at 7 bases. CDR3 length: 13 residues. Unmatched junction bases numbered 4, after V lost 6 bases and J lost 3 bases.

The chain has TRBV25-1 and TRBJ1-1; D unclear. CDR1 is MGHDK, CDR2 SYGVNS, per germline. Trimming removed 4 bases at V and 7 bases at J, with 13 bases between. The CDR3 consists of 13 residues. Written as DNA, the CDR3 is TGTGCCAGCAGTGTCTTGTTGGAGAGTGAAGCTTTCTTT. Its protein is CASSVLLESEAFF.

This clonotype was detected only once. This chain connects TRBV7-3 to TRBJ2-1; perhaps D is TRBD1 or TRBD2 (6 bases each). The J call is in doubt because the DNA end fits TRBJ2-7 better. The CDR3 contains 24 residues. Looked up from germline, CDR1 is SGHTA and CDR2 is FQGTGA. CDR3 DNA: TGTGCCAGCAGCTTAACGGGGGGCCCCCCCGCTAGTCCCCTTACTAGCAGTTTCTACAATGAGCAGTACTTC. It translates to CASSLTGGPPASPLTSSFYNEQYF.

In regard to this clonotype: A much larger clone lies one base from this, so it may be a read error. This rearrangement joins TRBV12-3 or TRBV12-4 to TRBJ2-1; D might be TRBD1 or TRBD2, each matching 5 bases. The CDR3 has 15 amino acids. V lost 6 bases and J 1 base, leaving 13 bases between the germline ends. The chain's CDR3 is CASSRGRASYNEQFF. The CDR3 nucleotides read TGTGCCAGCAGCCGGGGCAGGGCTTCCTACAATGAGCAGTTCTTC.